This T cell receptor beta chain was identified in a study of T cell repertoires in ileal Crohn's disease. Study context: TCRB immunosequencing input was roughly 500 nanograms of biopsy DNA per sample.

V dropped 6 bases and J dropped 3; count of bases not matched to a gene: 10. This CDR3 has 15 residues. Per the germline V gene, CDR1 is MNHEY and CDR2 is SVGAGI. Time point given: inflamed ileum from the surgical specimen. Only in-frame clones appear in the TCRdb table, and some are missing; sequencing was by immunoSEQ multiplex PCR. The table includes approximately 11,000 clones, more than 75% detected once. Points from the study as a whole: Mucosal expansions were suggested to be mainly CD8 T cells.

With regard to this clone: Its target is not known.

The sequencing sample was made of ileal tissue. The chain couples TRBV6-5 to TRBJ2-7; 8 bases line up with TRBD2. The TCR was taken from an adult with Crohn's disease. CDR3 nucleotide sequence: TGTGCCAGCAGCCCAACCCGGACTAGCCACTACGAGCAGTACTTC. The encoded protein is CASSPTRTSHYEQYF.